Reported below is one T cell receptor (beta chain). Its antigen remains unknown. The CDR3 extends over 16 amino acids. Trimming removed 1 base from V and 2 bases from J, with 13 bases in between. Germline CDR1 is SGHVS and CDR2 is FQNEAQ. This sample is drawn from a study of cytomegalovirus exposure and HLA in healthy donors. Findings of the study overall: Previous analysis showed most TCR beta V segments were productive about 90% or about 30% of the time.

It was with 60 Vbeta and 13 Jbeta primers that the PCR ran. Using immunoSEQ multiplex PCR, the repertoire was profiled, and TCRdb retains in-frame clones only, with some absent. The table records a few hundred thousand clones, 80% to 90% of them present only once. The chain combines TRBV7-8 with TRBJ2-3; D gene unclear. Material: PBMCs. This TCR derives from a woman between 40 and 55 years old in good health and CMV-seropositive. The CDR3 spells CASSLGGGDPTDTQYF. CDR3 nucleotides: TGTGCCAGCAGCTTAGGTGGCGGAGACCCCACAGATACGCAGTATTTT.